The rows below give T cell receptor beta chains drawn from one sample of a study of T cell responses to AZD1222 COVID-19 vaccine. Sequencing used immunoSEQ multiplex PCR; TCRdb keeps in-frame clones, though not all of them. The sample carries roughly 180,000 clones, around 93% recorded once. Here the sequenced sample was peripheral blood, taken on day 0 of AZD1222 vaccination. The receptors were sampled from an adult in good health. CDR3s include the opening cysteine and the closing phenylalanine or tryptophan. The D gene is left open where the match is weak. Clone size, where shown, is once, few, many, or a class for clones that have expanded.

D gene	V gene	J gene	clone size	CDR3 protein	CDR3 DNA
TRBD1	TRBV6-2/TRBV6-3	TRBJ1-6	NA	CASSSGQGLNNSPLHF	TGTGCCAGCAGTTCGGGACAGGGCTTGAATAATTCACCCCTCCACTTT
NA	TRBV10-3	TRBJ2-7	NA	CAISEDRSSYEQYF	TGTGCCATCAGTGAGGACCGGAGCTCCTACGAGCAGTACTTC
NA	TRBV2	TRBJ1-4	NA	CASRQPTNEKLFF	TGTGCCAGCAGGCAGCCAACTAATGAAAAACTGTTTTTT
NA	TRBV10-2	TRBJ1-2	NA	CASSESGVYGYTF	TGCGCCAGCAGTGAGTCGGGAGTCTATGGCTACACCTTC
TRBD1	TRBV3-1/TRBV3-2	TRBJ2-2	NA	CASNRRTGGNTGELFF	TGTGCCAGCAACAGGCGGACAGGTGGGAACACCGGGGAGCTGTTTTTT
NA	TRBV7-2	TRBJ1-6	NA	CASSLGGNSPLHF	TGTGCCAGCAGCTTAGGGGGGAATTCACCCCTCCACTTT
NA	TRBV19	TRBJ2-7	NA	CASSVNREMKDEQYF	TGTGCCAGTAGTGTAAACAGGGAAATGAAGGACGAGCAGTACTTC
TRBD2	TRBV5-4	TRBJ2-6	NA	CASTLPAGGSGANVLTF	TGTGCCAGCACCCTGCCGGCGGGAGGATCTGGGGCCAACGTCCTGACTTTC
NA	TRBV19	TRBJ1-5	once	CASTMPAGNPQPQHF	TGTGCCAGTACCATGCCCGCGGGAAACCCTCAGCCCCAGCATTTT
NA	TRBV6-5	TRBJ1-5	NA	CASSWTWDQPQHF	TGTGCCAGCAGCTGGACTTGGGATCAGCCCCAGCATTTT
NA	TRBV18	TRBJ1-1	NA	CASSPEIISQGEAFF	TGTGCCAGCTCACCCGAAATAATTAGTCAGGGGGAAGCTTTCTTT
TRBD1	TRBV5-6	TRBJ2-1	NA	CASSGFLGDRSSYNEQFF	TGTGCCAGCAGCGGATTCCTGGGGGACAGGTCCTCCTACAATGAGCAGTTCTTC
NA	TRBV30	TRBJ1-5	NA	CAWSGRDQRPQHF	TGTGCCTGGAGTGGCAGGGACCAAAGGCCCCAGCATTTT
TRBD2	TRBV7-6	TRBJ2-7	NA	CASSLRGSGAPEQYF	TGTGCCAGCAGCTTACGGGGTAGCGGGGCCCCCGAGCAGTACTTC
TRBD1	TRBV7-9	TRBJ2-3	NA	CASSLGPGQGAIDTQYF	TGTGCCAGCAGCTTAGGACCCGGACAGGGGGCAATAGATACGCAGTATTTT
TRBD2	TRBV28	TRBJ2-7	NA	CASSLPLTSGRAGEQYF	TGTGCCAGCAGTTTACCCCTAACTAGCGGGAGGGCCGGCGAGCAGTACTTC
NA	TRBV7-2	TRBJ2-4	NA	CASSLEGRGAKNIQYF	TGTGCCAGCAGCTTAGAAGGGCGCGGGGCCAAAAACATTCAGTACTTC
NA	TRBV12-3/TRBV12-4	TRBJ1-3	once	CASSINTIYF	TGTGCCAGCAGCATAAACACCATATATTTT
TRBD1	TRBV19	TRBJ2-5	NA	CASSPRQGAWETQYF	TGTGCCAGTAGCCCCCGGCAGGGGGCATGGGAGACCCAGTACTTC
NA	TRBV7-7	TRBJ1-1	NA	CASSRQPYTEAFF	TGTGCTAGCAGCCGACAGCCGTACACTGAAGCTTTCTTT
NA	TRBV6-5	TRBJ1-2	NA	CASSPYRYGYTF	TGTGCCAGCAGTCCCTACCGGTATGGCTACACCTTC
TRBD1	TRBV10-3	TRBJ1-6	NA	CAISAYQGARSPLHF	TGTGCCATCAGTGCTTACCAGGGGGCGCGTTCACCCCTCCACTTT
NA	TRBV11-2	TRBJ2-3	NA	CASRGFRRGTDTQYF	TGTGCCAGCAGGGGATTTCGGCGGGGCACAGATACGCAGTATTTT
NA	TRBV5-5	TRBJ1-6	NA	CASSLGIRGSPLHF	TGTGCCAGCAGCCTAGGGATCCGAGGTTCACCCCTCCACTTT
NA	TRBV6-5	TRBJ1-2	once	CASSLDGSNYGYTF	TGTGCCAGCAGTCTCGACGGCTCTAACTATGGCTACACCTTC
NA	TRBV28	TRBJ1-5	NA	CASSLFGPTNQPQHF	TGTGCCAGCAGTTTATTCGGACCGACCAATCAGCCCCAGCATTTT
TRBD2	TRBV19	TRBJ2-7	NA	CASSLGGLDYEQYF	TGTGCCAGTAGCTTGGGGGGACTAGACTACGAGCAGTACTTC
NA	TRBV5-1	TRBJ2-7	NA	CASSLAGAARGYEQYF	TGCGCCAGCAGCTTGGCCGGGGCAGCACGTGGGTACGAGCAGTACTTC
NA	TRBV6-5	TRBJ2-3	NA	CASRRQDTQYF	TGTGCCAGCAGGAGACAGGATACGCAGTATTTT
TRBD2	TRBV3-1/TRBV3-2	TRBJ2-7	NA	CASSPSGSEQYF	TGTGCCAGCAGCCCTAGCGGGAGCGAGCAGTACTTC
NA	TRBV6-5	TRBJ1-5	NA	CASSYSGQGQPQHF	TGTGCCAGCAGTTACTCGGGGCAGGGTCAGCCCCAGCATTTT
NA	TRBV2	TRBJ1-1	NA	CASWRVTEAFF	TGTGCCAGCTGGAGGGTGACTGAAGCTTTCTTT
NA	TRBV7-9	TRBJ1-4	NA	CAKNLSARGREKLFF	TGTGCTAAAAATCTATCGGCCAGGGGTCGGGAAAAACTGTTTTTT
TRBD1	TRBV6-1	TRBJ1-4	NA	CASSEVSGTVVATNEKLFF	TGTGCCAGCAGTGAAGTTTCCGGGACAGTAGTTGCAACTAATGAAAAACTGTTTTTT
NA	TRBV14	TRBJ2-2	NA	CASSQVRGAAGELFF	TGTGCCAGCAGCCAAGTTAGGGGGGCCGCCGGGGAGCTGTTTTTT
NA	TRBV2	TRBJ2-2	few	CASSELRSNTGELFF	TGTGCCAGCAGTGAACTCAGGTCGAACACCGGGGAGCTGTTTTTT
NA	TRBV24-1	TRBJ1-1	NA	CATSDGTTKTAFF	TGTGCCACCAGTGATGGGACCACCAAGACAGCTTTCTTT
NA	TRBV2	TRBJ1-5	NA	CASRGGSGDQPQHF	TGTGCCAGCAGGGGGGGGAGTGGAGATCAGCCCCAGCATTTT
NA	TRBV19	TRBJ2-5	NA	CASSNTPQETQYF	TGTGCCAGTAGCAATACCCCCCAAGAGACCCAGTACTTC
TRBD2	TRBV7-8	TRBJ2-1	once	CASSSTSGRAYEQFF	TGTGCCAGCAGCTCAACTAGCGGGAGGGCCTATGAGCAGTTCTTC
TRBD2	TRBV5-6	TRBJ2-1	NA	CASSLGTSRYNEQFF	TGTGCCAGCAGCTTAGGGACTAGCCGATACAATGAGCAGTTCTTC
NA	TRBV27	TRBJ2-1	NA	CASSLNGLNEQFF	TGTGCCAGCAGTTTAAACGGGCTCAATGAGCAGTTCTTC
NA	TRBV6-4	TRBJ1-1	NA	CASSDRQDTEAFF	TGTGCCAGCAGTGACAGACAGGACACTGAAGCTTTCTTT
NA	TRBV6-5	TRBJ2-7	NA	CASSYVQGGEQYF	TGTGCCAGCAGTTATGTGCAGGGCGGGGAGCAGTACTTC
NA	TRBV11-2	TRBJ1-2	NA	CASSSSGAGGYTF	TGTGCCAGCAGCTCATCGGGGGCAGGAGGCTACACCTTC
NA	TRBV28	TRBJ1-6	few	CASKGGNNSPLHF	TGTGCCAGCAAAGGGGGGAATAATTCACCCCTCCACTTT
NA	TRBV7-6	TRBJ1-3	NA	CASSSPGGTGNTIYF	TGTGCCAGCAGCTCCCCCGGAGGCACTGGAAACACCATATATTTT
NA	TRBV28	TRBJ1-2	NA	CASKQVNYGYTF	TGTGCCAGCAAACAGGTTAACTATGGCTACACCTTC
NA	TRBV7-2	TRBJ2-5	few	CASSLAGTTKETQYF	TGTGCCAGCAGCTTAGCCGGGACAACCAAAGAGACCCAGTACTTC
TRBD1	TRBV19	TRBJ1-5	NA	CASKGGQGDNQPQHF	TGTGCCAGTAAGGGGGGACAGGGGGACAATCAGCCCCAGCATTTT
TRBD2	TRBV28	TRBJ2-5	NA	CASGSGREQETQYF	TGTGCCAGCGGTAGCGGGAGGGAACAAGAGACCCAGTACTTC